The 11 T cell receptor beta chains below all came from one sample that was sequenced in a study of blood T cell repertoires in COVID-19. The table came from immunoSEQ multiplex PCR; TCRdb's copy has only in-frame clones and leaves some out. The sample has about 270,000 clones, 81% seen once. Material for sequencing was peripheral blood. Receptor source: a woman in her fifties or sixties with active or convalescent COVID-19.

Written as DNA, the CDR3 is TGTGCCATCAGTGCCGTAAATTCACCCCTCCACTTT. This codes for CAISAVNSPLHF. The chain is built from TRBV10-3 and TRBJ1-6; no reliable D call. The V and J ends lost 4 bases and 7 bases respectively, with 5 bases between them. This CDR3 region has 12 residues. Germline V gene lookup returns CDR1 ENHRY and CDR2 SYGVKD.

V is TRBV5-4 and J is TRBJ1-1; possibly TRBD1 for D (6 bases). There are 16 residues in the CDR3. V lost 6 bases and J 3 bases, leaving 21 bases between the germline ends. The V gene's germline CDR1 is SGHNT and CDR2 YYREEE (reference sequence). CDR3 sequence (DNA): TGTGCCAGCACCTCCAGGGCAGGGGATTGGGACACTGAAGCTTTCTTT. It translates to CASTSRAGDWDTEAFF.

The CDR3 DNA follows: TGTGCCAGCAGCAAAGCAGGGGGCAGAGAGACCCAGTACTTC. Its protein product is CASSKAGGRETQYF. V and J are TRBV7-9 and TRBJ2-5; 8 bases are shared with TRBD1. CDR1 and CDR2 (germline): SEHNR, FQNEAQ (reference sequence). V lost 5 bases, J lost 4 bases, and 6 bases stayed unmatched. This CDR3 is 14 amino acids long.

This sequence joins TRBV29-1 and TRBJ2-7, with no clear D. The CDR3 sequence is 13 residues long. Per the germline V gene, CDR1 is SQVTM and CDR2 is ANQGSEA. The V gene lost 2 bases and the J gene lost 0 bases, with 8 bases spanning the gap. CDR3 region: CSVEHLSSYEQYF. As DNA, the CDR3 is TGCAGCGTTGAACATTTGTCCTCCTACGAGCAGTACTTC.

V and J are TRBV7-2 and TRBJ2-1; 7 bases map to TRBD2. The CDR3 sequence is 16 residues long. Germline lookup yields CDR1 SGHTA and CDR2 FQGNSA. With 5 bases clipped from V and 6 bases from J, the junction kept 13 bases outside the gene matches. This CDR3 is CASSAPTGLPLNEQFF. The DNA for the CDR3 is TGTGCCAGCAGCGCCCCGACGGGACTACCCCTCAATGAGCAGTTCTTC.

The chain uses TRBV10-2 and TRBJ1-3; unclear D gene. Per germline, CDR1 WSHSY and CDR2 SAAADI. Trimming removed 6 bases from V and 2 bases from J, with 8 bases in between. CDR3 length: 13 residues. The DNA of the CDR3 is TGCGCCAGCAGCCCCGGTCCTGGAAACACCATATATTTT. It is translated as CASSPGPGNTIYF.

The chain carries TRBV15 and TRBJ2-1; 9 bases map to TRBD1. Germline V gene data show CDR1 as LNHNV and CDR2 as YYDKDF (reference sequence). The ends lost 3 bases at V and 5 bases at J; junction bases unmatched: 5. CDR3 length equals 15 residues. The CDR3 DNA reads TGTGCCACCAGCAGCCGGGACAGGGTGCACAATGAGCAGTTCTTC. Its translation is CATSSRDRVHNEQFF.

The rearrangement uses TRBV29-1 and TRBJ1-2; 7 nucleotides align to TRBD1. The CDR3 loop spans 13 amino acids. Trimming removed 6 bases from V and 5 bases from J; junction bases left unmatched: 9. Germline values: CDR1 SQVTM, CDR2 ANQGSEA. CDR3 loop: CSVVTTGAYGYTF. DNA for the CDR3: TGCAGCGTGGTAACCACAGGGGCGTATGGCTACACCTTC.

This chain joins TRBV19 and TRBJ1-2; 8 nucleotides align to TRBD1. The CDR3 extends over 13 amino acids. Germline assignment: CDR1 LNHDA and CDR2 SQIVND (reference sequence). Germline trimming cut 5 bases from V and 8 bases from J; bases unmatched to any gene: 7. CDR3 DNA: TGTGCCAGTAGTCTCGGACAGGGACGGGGCTACACCTTC. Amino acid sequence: CASSLGQGRGYTF.

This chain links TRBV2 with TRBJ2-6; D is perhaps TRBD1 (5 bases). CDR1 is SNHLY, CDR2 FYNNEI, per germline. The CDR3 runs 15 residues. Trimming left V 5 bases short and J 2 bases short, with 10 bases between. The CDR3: CASSTQGAGANVLTF. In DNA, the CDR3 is TGTGCCAGCAGTACGCAGGGTGCTGGGGCCAACGTCCTGACTTTC. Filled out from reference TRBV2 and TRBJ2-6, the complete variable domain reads EPEVTQTPSHQVTQMGQEVILRCVPISNHLYFYWYRQILGQKVEFLVSFYNNEISEKSEIFDDQFSVERPDGSNFTLKIRSTKLEDSAMYFCASSTQGAGANVLTFGAGSRLTVL.

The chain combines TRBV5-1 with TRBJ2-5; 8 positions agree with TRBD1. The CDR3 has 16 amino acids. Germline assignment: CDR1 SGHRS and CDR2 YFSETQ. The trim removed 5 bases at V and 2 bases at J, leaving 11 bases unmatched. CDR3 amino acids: CASREDRDGWQETQYF. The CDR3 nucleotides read TGCGCCAGCAGGGAGGACAGGGATGGATGGCAAGAGACCCAGTACTTC.